These 26 T cell receptor beta chains were all obtained from the same sample, sequenced in a study of breast tumors, draining lymph nodes, adjacent tissues. From the multiplex PCR reads, TCRdb called clonotypes with MiXCR, one entry per CDR3 protein. The table lists nearly 110,000 distinct CDR3 sequences, about 29% of them singletons. Axillary draining lymph nodes of breast cancer patients supplied the node samples. Sequenced input: axillary lymph node tissue. Every receptor here comes from a female donor with breast cancer. Some clones in this sample may be carry-over from other donors' samples.

This clonotype showed up many times. The J gene is TRBJ2-5, the V gene TRBV4-1, with 8 bases fitting TRBD1. Germline V gene data show CDR1 as MGHRA and CDR2 as YSYEKL. This CDR3 contains 15 residues. V gave up 5 bases and J gave up 5 bases; unmatched junction bases: 10. In DNA form, the CDR3 reads TGCGCCAGCAGCTGGGGGGCAGGGGGCGAGGAGACCCAGTACTTC. Its translation is CASSWGAGGEETQYF.

The rearrangement links TRBV7-8 to TRBJ1-1; 9 bases are a match to TRBD1. The V gene end was trimmed by 3 bases and the J gene end by 5 bases; junction bases not matched to a gene: 7. Germline loops: CDR1 SGHVS, CDR2 FQNEAQ. The CDR3 is 15 amino acids. CDR3 protein: CASSFMTGGETEAFF. The CDR3 DNA follows: TGTGCCAGCAGCTTTATGACAGGGGGTGAAACTGAAGCTTTCTTT.

The chain employs TRBV20-1 and TRBJ2-5, with 7 bases aligning to TRBD2. Trimming at V came to 5 bases and at J to 1 base, leaving 4 bases not matched to a gene. The CDR3 length is 13 residues. Germline V lookup: CDR1 DFQATT, CDR2 SNEGSKA (reference sequence). DNA of the CDR3: TGCAGTGCTTCCGGGACTACCCAAGAGACCCAGTACTTC. Encoded protein: CSASGTTQETQYF.

This chain uses TRBV19 with TRBJ2-3, with 9 bases identical to TRBD2. CDR3 length equals 15 residues. The V and J ends lost 5 bases and 6 bases, in that order; junction bases with no gene match: 9. The V gene's germline CDR1 is LNHDA and CDR2 SQIVND (reference sequence). CDR3 amino acids: CASSAGGRAGDTQYF. CDR3 sequence (DNA): TGTGCCAGTAGTGCCGGCGGGAGGGCGGGGGATACGCAGTATTTT.

In this sample, this clonotype turned up a few times. The CDR3 DNA sequence: TGTGCCGTTCTTCCGCGGGGGGGCCGCAATGAGCAGTTCTTC. Encoded protein: CAVLPRGGRNEQFF. The genes are TRBV6-2 or TRBV6-3 and TRBJ2-1; TRBD2 matches 9 bases. Trimming cost V 11 bases and J 6 bases; bases outside gene matches: 11. This CDR3 has 14 residues. Germline V gene sequence: CDR1 MNHEY, CDR2 SVGEGT.

The J gene is TRBJ2-2, the V gene TRBV6-2 or TRBV6-3; 14 nucleotides line up with TRBD2. The length of the CDR3 is 18 residues. The germline gives CDR1 MNHEY, CDR2 SVGEGT. The ends lost 6 bases at V and 6 bases at J; junction bases unmatched: 12. CDR3 loop: CASRRLAGGAIGSGELFF. The CDR3 nucleotides read TGTGCCAGCAGACGACTAGCGGGGGGGGCGATCGGTTCCGGGGAGCTGTTTTTT.

This clonotype was counted at least ten times. This sequence joins TRBV29-1 and TRBJ1-1; 7 nucleotides align to TRBD1. Germline V lookup: CDR1 SQVTM, CDR2 ANQGSEA. V shed 6 bases and J 4 bases; nucleotides not matched to a gene: 5. The CDR3 covers 12 residues. In DNA form, the CDR3 reads TGCAGCGTAGGCTACAGGGGCACTGAAGCTTTCTTT. It codes for CSVGYRGTEAFF.

The table lists this clonotype with a count of one. The chain recombines TRBV20-1 with TRBJ2-7, with TRBD2 matching 7 bases. The germline V gene has CDR1 DFQATT and CDR2 SNEGSKA (reference sequence). The CDR3 is 15 amino acids. The J segment lost 2 bases and the V segment lost 5 bases, leaving 12 bases of the junction unmatched. DNA of the CDR3: TGCAGTGCTGGGGCCGGGGGGAGGATTCCCTACGAGCAGTACTTC. This sequence encodes CSAGAGGRIPYEQYF.

The chain combines TRBV10-1 with TRBJ1-1; D ambiguous. This CDR3 is built from 16 residues. CDR1 is WNHNN and CDR2 is SYGVQD in the germline V gene (reference sequence). V was trimmed by 0 bases and J by 2 bases, leaving 13 bases between them. CDR3 coding DNA: TGCGCCAGCAGTGAGTCCTGTCAGGCGGGAAACACTGAAGCTTTCTTT. Protein product: CASSESCQAGNTEAFF.

In this sample, this clonotype turned up once. The junction departs from germline at one end; a sequencing error may be responsible. The chain recombines TRBV5-1 with TRBJ1-6, with D possibly being TRBD1 (5 bases). The length of the CDR3 is 14 residues. The germline CDR1 and CDR2 sequences are SGHRS and YFSETQ. This CDR3 is CASSHGTLNSPLHF. CDR3 nucleotides: TGTGCCAGCAGTCATGGGACCCTTAATTCCCCCCTCCACTTT.

This clonotype was observed at least ten times. The rearrangement links TRBV5-1 to TRBJ2-5, with TRBD2 matching 8 bases. Trimming took 1 base from V and 3 from J; bases not matched to a gene: 2. This CDR3 has 14 amino acids. The germline gives CDR1 SGHRS, CDR2 YFSETQ. CDR3 sequence reads: CASSLFSGEETQYF. The CDR3 region has the DNA TGCGCCAGCAGCTTGTTTAGCGGGGAAGAGACCCAGTACTTC.

This clonotype was seen at least ten times. Written as DNA, the CDR3 is TGTGCCAGCAGCTTGTACTCGGCTAGCGGGAGTTCTGATACGCAGTATTTT. It translates to CASSLYSASGSSDTQYF. The J gene is TRBJ2-3, the V gene TRBV5-4, with 10 bases aligning to TRBD2. The CDR3 consists of 17 residues. Germline V gives CDR1 SGHNT, CDR2 YYREEE (reference sequence). J gave up 6 bases and V 1 base, and 11 bases lay outside the gene matches.

This clonotype has at least ten counts. The gene calls are TRBV28 and TRBJ2-3; TRBD2 is a possible D gene (6 bases). Trimming removed 8 bases at V and 5 bases at J, with 14 bases between. Per germline, CDR1 MDHEN and CDR2 SYDVKM. This CDR3 has 13 residues. This CDR3 reads CASYPGAGDTQYF. CDR3 nucleotide sequence: TGTGCCAGCTATCCGGGAGCGGGAGATACGCAGTATTTT.

This clonotype was counted at least ten times. This chain links TRBV27 with TRBJ2-3, with 8 bases fitting TRBD2. The CDR3 is 15 amino acids. Germline assignment: CDR1 MNHEY and CDR2 SMNVEV (reference sequence). V trimming: 6 bases; J trimming: 4 bases; junction bases outside the gene matches: 9. The CDR3 nucleotides are TGTGCCAGCAGCAGGACAGCGGGGGCTCCAGATACGCAGTATTTT. As protein: CASSRTAGAPDTQYF.

This chain uses TRBV19 with TRBJ1-1; perhaps TRBD1 as D (6 bases). The V end lost 4 bases, the J end lost 3 bases, and 15 bases lay between the germline ends. This CDR3 contains 15 residues. Germline V gene data show CDR1 as LNHDA and CDR2 as SQIVND (reference sequence). The CDR3 region has the DNA TGTGCCAGTAGTACCGGGACACGGTGGGACACTGAAGCTTTCTTT. Translating it yields CASSTGTRWDTEAFF.

This clonotype was seen ten or more times. The J gene is TRBJ1-3, the V gene TRBV10-3; D is possibly TRBD1 (5 bases). Trimming took 7 bases from V and 1 from J, leaving 5 bases between them. The CDR3 length is 12 residues. Germline V gene lookup returns CDR1 ENHRY and CDR2 SYGVKD. In DNA form, the CDR3 reads TGTGCCATCAAGGGGTCTGGAAACACCATATATTTT. Translating it yields CAIKGSGNTIYF.

The chain has TRBV29-1 and TRBJ1-4, with TRBD1 matching over 9 bases. The junction had 7 bases not matched to a gene; V was cut back by 4 bases and J by 4 bases. Germline V gives CDR1 SQVTM, CDR2 ANQGSEA. The CDR3 has 15 amino acids. The CDR3 spells CSVVTGTGNNEKLFF. In DNA form, the CDR3 reads TGCAGCGTTGTAACCGGGACAGGGAATAATGAAAAACTGTTTTTT.

This chain links TRBV11-1 with TRBJ2-5; 7 bases match TRBD2. V trimming: 0 bases; J trimming: 4 bases; junction bases outside the gene matches: 2. This CDR3 comprises 14 residues. The germline V gene encodes CDR1 SGHAT and CDR2 FQDESV (reference sequence). CDR3 bases: TGTGCCAGCAGCTTAGCAGCGGGGACAGAGACCCAGTACTTC. This codes for CASSLAAGTETQYF.

This clonotype was observed many times. In nucleotides, the CDR3 is TGCAGTGCTAGCTCAGGACAGGGGATAGGCTACGAGCAGTACTTC. Translation gives CSASSGQGIGYEQYF. The chain recombines TRBV20-1 with TRBJ2-7; 9 positions agree with TRBD1. CDR1 and CDR2 (germline): DFQATT, SNEGSKA (reference sequence). J lost 3 bases, V lost 3 bases, and 9 bases had no gene match. The CDR3 is 15 amino acids.

J is TRBJ1-2 and V is TRBV28; D might be TRBD1 (5 bases). The CDR3 is 14 amino acids. Germline lookup yields CDR1 MDHEN and CDR2 SYDVKM. The V gene lost 3 bases and the J gene lost 7 bases, with 15 bases spanning the gap. In DNA form, the CDR3 reads TGTGCCAGCAGTTTCTCCAGGGAGCAAAGTGGCTACACCTTC. Amino acid sequence: CASSFSREQSGYTF.

The gene calls are TRBV2 and TRBJ1-6; D is perhaps TRBD1 (6 bases). V was clipped by 6 bases and J by 0 bases, with 12 bases between them. The CDR3 has 16 residues. Germline V gene data show CDR1 as SNHLY and CDR2 as FYNNEI. This chain's CDR3 is CASRDPGDSYNSPLHF. The CDR3 coding sequence is TGTGCCAGCAGGGACCCAGGGGACTCCTATAATTCACCCCTCCACTTT.

In this sample, this clonotype turned up many times. The chain combines TRBV7-6 with TRBJ2-7; the D call may be TRBD1 or TRBD2 (5 bases each). The V gene's germline CDR1 is SGHVS and CDR2 FNYEAQ. With 2 bases removed from V and 2 bases from J, the gap between germline ends came to 10 bases. The CDR3 totals 14 residues. CDR3 amino acids: CASSLRGSTYEQYF. The CDR3 DNA reads as TGTGCCAGCAGCTTACGGGGCAGCACCTACGAGCAGTACTTC.

A remark on this clonotype: With a much larger clone just one base away, this may be a read error. The V and J genes are TRBV9 and TRBJ1-5; D is undetermined. This CDR3 spans 15 amino acids. Per the germline V gene, CDR1 is SGDLS and CDR2 is YYNGEE. The CDR3 sequence is CASSLSGSFNQPQRF. In DNA form, the CDR3 reads TGTGCCAGCAGTTTATCTGGCTCCTTCAATCAGCCCCAGCGTTTT. The whole variable domain, filled in from reference TRBV9 and TRBJ1-5, reads DSGVTQTPKHLITATGQRVTLRCSPRSGDLSVYWYQQSLDQGLQFLIQYYNGEERAKGNILERFSAQQFPDLHSELNLSSLELGDSALYFCASSLSGSFNQPQRFGDGTRLSIL.

The rearrangement joins TRBV2 to TRBJ1-3; D is perhaps TRBD1 (5 bases). CDR3 size: 11 residues. The V gene's germline CDR1 is SNHLY and CDR2 FYNNEI. The germline V and J ends were trimmed by 8 bases and 6 bases, with 8 bases remaining between them. The CDR3 here is CASSTENTIYF. The CDR3 DNA reads as TGTGCCAGCTCGACAGAAAACACCATATATTTT.

This clonotype was observed a single time. This CDR3 fails to terminate in the conserved phenylalanine or tryptophan, so it likely reflects a read error. V gene TRBV29-1 combines with J gene TRBJ1-2; D not resolved. Trimming stripped 5 bases from V and 4 bases from J, with 8 bases between. The CDR3 totals 11 residues. The germline CDR1 and CDR2 sequences are SQVTM and ANQGSEA. The CDR3 spells CSVQQTYGYTL. In nucleotides, the CDR3 is TGCAGCGTTCAACAGACCTATGGCTACACCCTC.

There are many counts of this clonotype. The CDR3 sequence is CASSDRRDTVYGYTF. In nucleotides, the CDR3 is TGTGCCAGCAGTGATCGCCGGGACACGGTCTATGGCTACACCTTC. V is TRBV6-1 and J is TRBJ1-2; weak D call: TRBD1 (6 bases). This CDR3 spans 15 amino acids. CDR1 is MNHNS and CDR2 is SASEGT in the germline V gene. The V end lost 3 bases, the J end lost 4 bases, and 15 bases lay between the germline ends.